This T cell receptor beta chain was sequenced in a study of blood T cells in healthy people across ages. This clonotype was observed a single time. Its specificity is not known. The CDR3 runs to 14 residues. V lost 6 bases, J lost 4 bases, and 13 bases lay in between. Germline CDR1 is SNHLY and CDR2 is FYNNEI. Study conclusions and caveats: Relative to aged donors, long-lived donors carried more naive CD4+ cells and displayed higher diversity.

Together with a sample-barcoded 5' primer, a J-beta primer mix was included in a second PCR lasting roughly 6 to 12 cycles. From the 5' RACE reads, TCRdb called clonotypes with MiXCR, one entry per CDR3 protein. Found here are roughly 500,000 distinct CDR3 sequences, 25% to 30% of them singletons; the top ten hold approximately 17%. Sequencing was carried out using blood. The chain uses TRBV2 and TRBJ1-5; a possible D gene is TRBD1 (5 bases). This receptor was identified in a woman between 65 and 79 years old in good health. CDR3 nucleotide sequence: TGTGCCAGCAGACTCGGGGGGGGAAATCAGCCCCAGCATTTT. As protein: CASRLGGGNQPQHF.